These 19 T cell receptor beta chains were sequenced from one sample in a study of Graves' ophthalmopathy and Graves' hyperthyroidism. Beta-chain TCR CDR3 regions were amplified from RNA transcripts. Investigators did first-round RT-PCR with HTBI primers, then second-round multiplex PCR. TCRdb reprocessed the multiplex PCR reads via MiXCR and lists one record per CDR3 protein. The table has 52,000 or so distinct CDR3 sequences, roughly 46% seen once; the top ten hold approximately 4.8%. The sample consisted of peripheral blood. The receptor set was obtained from an adult woman with Graves' ophthalmopathy.

This clonotype was recorded many times. The chain is built from TRBV9 and TRBJ2-1; D gene uncertain. The length of the CDR3 is 14 residues. The V end was cut by 2 bases, the J end by 5 bases, with 11 bases between. The germline gives CDR1 SGDLS, CDR2 YYNGEE. The CDR3 bases are TGTGCCAGCAGCGTCCTTCTGACGAACAATGAGCAGTTCTTC. As protein: CASSVLLTNNEQFF.

A few counts support this clonotype. This sequence joins TRBV7-2 and TRBJ2-7; no definite D call. From germline, CDR1 is SGHTA and CDR2 FQGNSA. The CDR3 is 14 residues long. V was pared by 1 base and J by 2 bases, with 9 bases between. The CDR3 DNA follows: TGTGCCAGCAGCTTAGAGGCGGTTACCTACGAGCAGTACGTC. Translation: CASSLEAVTYEQYV.

The chain uses TRBV5-4 and TRBJ2-6; D possibly corresponds to TRBD1 (5 bases). This CDR3 is built from 16 residues. Germline CDR1 and CDR2: SGHNT and YYREEE (reference sequence). The V end lost 4 bases, the J end lost 5 bases, and 16 bases lay between the germline ends. CDR3 nucleotide sequence: TGTGCCAGCAGCGTCAGGGCAAGCTCCAGGGCCAACGTCCTGACTTTC. This gives the protein CASSVRASSRANVLTF.

Many counts were recorded for this clonotype. CDR3 in amino acids: CASSQGTGRLYGYTF. The CDR3, as DNA: TGTGCCAGCAGCCAGGGGACAGGGAGGCTCTATGGCTACACCTTC. This sequence joins TRBV28 and TRBJ1-2; 9 positions match TRBD1. Germline loops: CDR1 MDHEN, CDR2 SYDVKM. Trimming cost V 6 bases and J 4 bases; bases outside gene matches: 9. The CDR3 loop spans 15 amino acids.

In its sample, this clonotype was seen many times. The chain carries TRBV6-5 and TRBJ1-2, with D tentatively TRBD1 (5 bases). Germline loops: CDR1 MNHEY, CDR2 SVGAGI. CDR3 length: 14 amino acids. V lost 0 bases and J lost 5, with 10 bases in between. CDR3: CASSYSNQGYGYTF. CDR3 bases: TGTGCCAGCAGTTACTCGAACCAGGGATATGGCTACACCTTC.

This clonotype was found many times. The chain carries TRBV7-9 and TRBJ2-1; TRBD2 is a possible D gene (7 bases). This CDR3 has 14 amino acids. Germline CDR1 SEHNR, CDR2 FQNEAQ (reference sequence). The germline V and J ends were trimmed by 5 bases and 6 bases, with 14 bases remaining between them. Written as DNA, the CDR3 is TGTGCCAGCAGCCCAATGGGAGGGGGCAATGAGCAGTTCTTC. Protein: CASSPMGGGNEQFF.

This clonotype was seen at least ten times. The chain is built from TRBV6-1 and TRBJ1-1, with D unclear. Germline V lookup: CDR1 MNHNS, CDR2 SASEGT. The CDR3 loop spans 12 amino acids. The CDR3 bases are TGTGCTACACGGTACATGAACACTGAAGCTTTCTTT. Translation: CATRYMNTEAFF.

The chain uses TRBV15 and TRBJ1-2; tentatively, D is TRBD1 (6 bases). The CDR3 consists of 12 residues. Germline V gives CDR1 LNHNV, CDR2 YYDKDF (reference sequence). Trimming took 9 bases from V and 4 from J, leaving 12 bases between them. This CDR3 reads CATQGTGYGYTF. CDR3 sequence (DNA): TGTGCCACACAGGGCACGGGCTATGGCTACACCTTC. The variable domain in full, completed from reference TRBV15 and TRBJ1-2, reads DAMVIQNPRYQVTQFGKPVTLSCSQTLNHNVMYWYQQKSSQAPKLLFHYYDKDFNNEADTPDNFQSRRPNTSFCFLDIRSPGLGDTAMYLCATQGTGYGYTFGSGTRLTVV.

This clonotype was detected ten times or more. The V gene is TRBV29-1, the J gene TRBJ2-1; either TRBD1 or TRBD2 may fit D (6 bases each). The germline V and J ends were trimmed by 6 bases and 10 bases, with 19 bases remaining between them. From germline, CDR1 is SQVTM and CDR2 ANQGSEA. This CDR3 is built from 13 residues. The CDR3 sequence is CSVAHTLGGEQFF. CDR3 nucleotides: TGCAGCGTAGCTCATACACTAGGGGGGGAGCAGTTCTTC.

This clonotype was detected a few times. A much larger clone lies one base from this, so it may be a read error. The CDR3 protein is CASSASGVGKLFF. CDR3 DNA sequence: TGTGCCAGCAGTGCCTCAGGGGTTGGAAAACTGTTTTTT. The rearrangement uses TRBV6-2 or TRBV6-3 and TRBJ1-4; perhaps TRBD1 as D (6 bases). This CDR3 is 13 amino acids long. Germline V gene data show CDR1 as MNHEY and CDR2 as SVGEGT. V dropped 5 bases and J dropped 10 bases, with 14 bases sitting between them.

Ten or more counts support this clonotype. The rearrangement joins TRBV14 to TRBJ1-4, with D unresolved. CDR3 size: 13 residues. Germline-derived CDR1 and CDR2 are SGHDN and FVKESK. V lost 6 bases and J lost 10, with 15 bases in between. This CDR3 is CASSRDHQAKLFF. In DNA form, the CDR3 reads TGTGCCAGCAGTCGGGATCATCAGGCAAAACTGTTTTTT. Complete variable domain (other parts from reference TRBV14 and TRBJ1-4): EAGVTQFPSHSVIEKGQTVTLRCDPISGHDNLYWYRRVMGKEIKFLLHFVKESKQDESGMPNNRFLAERTGGTYSTLKVQPAELEDSGVYFCASSRDHQAKLFFGSGTQLSVL.

This clonotype was counted at least ten times. The chain couples TRBV5-1 to TRBJ2-1, with TRBD1 identical over 8 bases. V dropped 1 base and J dropped 0; count of bases not matched to a gene: 6. Per germline, CDR1 SGHRS and CDR2 YFSETQ. The CDR3 covers 17 residues. The CDR3 coding sequence is TGCGCCAGCAGCTTGATAATAACAGGGGGCTCCTACAATGAGCAGTTCTTC. Translation gives CASSLIITGGSYNEQFF. The full variable domain, completed using reference TRBV5-1 and TRBJ2-1, is KAGVTQTPRYLIKTRGQQVTLSCSPISGHRSVSWYQQTPGQGLQFLFEYFSETQRNKGNFPGRFSGRQFSNSRSEMNVSTLELGDSALYLCASSLIITGGSYNEQFFGPGTRLTVL.

The sample holds many counts of this clonotype. The rearrangement uses TRBV12-3 or TRBV12-4 and TRBJ2-7; 8 nucleotides line up with TRBD1. The CDR3 is 15 residues long. The V gene end was trimmed by 4 bases and the J gene end by 1 base; junction bases not matched to a gene: 6. The CDR3 DNA is TGTGCCAGCAGTTCGCCGGGACAGGCGTCCTACGAGCAGTACTTC. Its protein product is CASSSPGQASYEQYF.

This chain connects TRBV7-9 to TRBJ2-7, with 11 nucleotides matching TRBD1. The germline CDR1 and CDR2 sequences are SEHNR and FQNEAQ (reference sequence). Unmatched junction bases numbered 4, after V lost 3 bases and J lost 6 bases. The CDR3 has 14 amino acids. The CDR3 is CASSFGTGGVEQYF. CDR3 nucleotide sequence: TGTGCCAGCAGCTTTGGGACAGGGGGTGTCGAGCAGTACTTC.

This clonotype was observed many times. The chain joins TRBV20-1 to TRBJ2-1, with 10 positions matching TRBD2. CDR1 DFQATT and CDR2 SNEGSKA come from the germline V gene (reference sequence). The junction had 8 bases not matched to a gene; V was cut back by 3 bases and J by 9 bases. The CDR3 runs to 14 residues. CDR3 loop: CSARTSGPTGEQFF. The CDR3 bases are TGCAGTGCTAGGACTAGCGGGCCAACGGGTGAGCAGTTCTTC.

This clonotype appeared many times. This chain connects TRBV4-2 to TRBJ2-7, with 11 bases aligning to TRBD2. This CDR3 is built from 16 residues. CDR1 and CDR2 (germline): LGHNA, YNFKEQ. J lost 2 bases, V lost 4 bases, and 7 bases had no gene match. CDR3: CASSPGGTSGPYEQYF. CDR3 sequence (DNA): TGTGCCAGCAGCCCCGGTGGGACTAGCGGACCCTACGAGCAGTACTTC.

The table lists this clonotype with a count of one. One junction end does not reproduce the germline sequence, and a read error may be involved. This chain uses TRBV19 with TRBJ1-2, with D hard to call. Germline CDR1 LNHDA, CDR2 SQIVND (reference sequence). The CDR3 spans 14 residues. CDR3 residues: CASSLVRRIHGYTF. DNA of the CDR3: TGCGCCAGCAGCCTGGTCCGACGGATCCATGGCTACACCTTC.

The table lists this clonotype with many counts. CDR3 region: CASSRPLIPPGTSGSPYEQYF. The CDR3 nucleotides are TGTGCCAGCAGCCGCCCTCTAATTCCTCCCGGGACTAGCGGGAGCCCCTACGAGCAGTACTTC. The chain couples TRBV7-4 to TRBJ2-7; 14 nucleotides agree with TRBD2. This CDR3 region has 21 residues. Germline lookup yields CDR1 SGHVT and CDR2 SQSDAQ. Losses at the gene ends were 5 bases for V and 2 bases for J; bases not matched to a gene: 20.

Of note for this clonotype: Likely a read error: the CDR3 ends without its conserved phenylalanine or tryptophan. The chain is built from TRBV7-9 and TRBJ2-5; D is uncertain. Germline assignment: CDR1 SEHNR and CDR2 FQNEAQ (reference sequence). The CDR3 totals 11 residues. V shed 4 bases and J shed 1 base, with 1 base lying between them. CDR3 DNA: TGTGCCAGCAGCTCCCAAGAGACCCAGTACAGA. Amino acid sequence: CASSSQETQYR.